The sequence of this T cell receptor beta chain was determined in a study of blood T cell repertoires in COVID-19. Profiling relied on immunoSEQ multiplex PCR, and the TCRdb table lists in-frame clones only, not all of them. This table has under 200,000 clones, less than 90% appearing once. The sequence was obtained from a woman aged 45-65 years who had recovered from COVID-19. The sequenced sample was PBMCs or T cells enriched from blood (not recorded which).

DNA of the CDR3: TGTGCCAGCAGCCCGAAAAGAGGAGACACTGAAGCTTTCTTT. Its translation is CASSPKRGDTEAFF. This chain connects TRBV3-1 (or the pseudogene TRBV3-2) to TRBJ1-1; D gene ambiguous. Germline CDR1 reads LGHDT; CDR2 reads YNNKEL (reference sequence). Trimming shortened V by 4 bases and J by 3 bases, and 12 bases separated the two germline ends. The CDR3 extends over 14 amino acids.